One T cell receptor beta chain is described in this entry. Method: immunoSEQ multiplex PCR; TCRdb's copy keeps in-frame clones and lacks some. The sample yields under 700,000 clones, roughly 96% seen once. The source of the sample is a study of shared clonotypes between healthy human individuals. Naive CD8 cells lacked CD45RO and underwent positive selection for CCR7, leaving out terminally differentiated effector memory CD45RA+ cells. Specimen: naive CD8+ T cells sorted from blood. This TCR was recovered from a woman aged 25-40 years in good health.

The CDR3 sequence: CASSHGWETDTQYF. CDR3 nucleotides: TGTGCCAGCAGCCACGGGTGGGAAACAGATACGCAGTATTTT. The chain is built from TRBV14 and TRBJ2-3; D gene uncertain. The V and J ends lost 3 bases and 3 bases respectively, with 10 bases between them. Germline CDR1 and CDR2: SGHDN and FVKESK. The CDR3 runs 14 residues.